Each of the 17 T cell receptor beta chains below was sequenced from the same sample in a study of blood T cell repertoires in COVID-19. Clones were sequenced by immunoSEQ multiplex PCR, and TCRdb holds only the in-frame ones, with some missing. The table lists some 80,000 clones, around 90% of them singletons. The sample comprised peripheral blood. The source is a human donor in a cohort sampled during active COVID-19.

The chain recombines TRBV9 with TRBJ1-1; TRBD1 aligns across 7 bases. The length of the CDR3 is 11 residues. Per germline, CDR1 SGDLS and CDR2 YYNGEE. Germline trimming cut 4 bases from V and 11 bases from J; bases unmatched to any gene: 5. CDR3 bases: TGTGCCAGCAGCCAACAGGGGCGCGCTTTCTTT. Translation: CASSQQGRAFF.

The rearrangement links TRBV4-1 to TRBJ1-2; 7 nucleotides line up with TRBD1. The V and J ends lost 5 bases and 3 bases, in that order; junction bases with no gene match: 9. The CDR3 runs 15 residues. Germline values: CDR1 MGHRA, CDR2 YSYEKL. DNA for the CDR3: TGCGCCAGCAGCGAGGACAGGACCCATGACTATGGCTACACCTTC. Its protein is CASSEDRTHDYGYTF.

The gene calls are TRBV30 and TRBJ2-3; 10 positions agree with TRBD2. This CDR3 comprises 16 residues. Germline V lookup: CDR1 GTSNPN, CDR2 SVGIG (reference sequence). With 0 bases clipped from V and 4 bases from J, the junction kept 7 bases outside the gene matches. The CDR3 here is CAWSVLIAGGPDTQYF. The CDR3 DNA follows: TGTGCCTGGAGTGTCCTAATAGCGGGGGGCCCAGATACGCAGTATTTT.

This chain joins TRBV14 and TRBJ2-1; 13 bases map to TRBD2. Germline V gene data show CDR1 as SGHDN and CDR2 as FVKESK. The CDR3 is 15 residues long. V was clipped by 5 bases and J by 7 bases; unmatched bases: 5. CDR3 in amino acids: CASSVTSGRGNEQFF. CDR3 coding DNA: TGTGCCAGCAGCGTTACTAGCGGGAGGGGAAATGAGCAGTTCTTC. The full variable domain, its missing parts supplied by reference TRBV14 and TRBJ2-1, is EAGVTQFPSHSVIEKGQTVTLRCDPISGHDNLYWYRRVMGKEIKFLLHFVKESKQDESGMPNNRFLAERTGGTYSTLKVQPAELEDSGVYFCASSVTSGRGNEQFFGPGTRLTVL.

The DNA for the CDR3 is TGTGCCAGCAGCACCGGACTAGCGGTATATTACGAGCAGTACTTC. It codes for CASSTGLAVYYEQYF. The chain joins TRBV5-8 to TRBJ2-7, with 10 bases lining up with TRBD2. With 4 bases clipped from V and 4 bases from J, the junction kept 8 bases outside the gene matches. From germline, CDR1 is SGHTS and CDR2 YDEGEE. This CDR3 contains 15 residues.

J is TRBJ2-7 and V is TRBV28; 8 bases match TRBD1. This CDR3 has 14 amino acids. The germline V gene has CDR1 MDHEN and CDR2 SYDVKM. V shed 5 bases, J shed 3 bases, and the junction held 6 bases outside the gene matches. In nucleotides, the CDR3 is TGTGCCAGCAGTCCGGGGGACAGGAGCTACGAGCAGTACTTC. This sequence encodes CASSPGDRSYEQYF.

This chain's CDR3 is CASSLWRGGSADTQYF. The CDR3 region has the DNA TGTGCCAGCAGCTTATGGCGGGGGGGCTCGGCAGATACGCAGTATTTT. V and J are TRBV7-9 and TRBJ2-3; TRBD2 agrees at 9 bases. From germline, CDR1 is SEHNR and CDR2 FQNEAQ (reference sequence). The CDR3 has 16 residues. Trimming removed 2 bases from V and 4 bases from J; junction bases left unmatched: 7.

The chain is built from TRBV19 and TRBJ2-7, with 8 bases that match TRBD2. The CDR3 contains 16 residues. Unmatched junction bases numbered 11, after V lost 6 bases and J lost 1 base. Germline V gives CDR1 LNHDA, CDR2 SQIVND (reference sequence). DNA of the CDR3: TGTGCCAGTAGCTCCTCCAGCGGGAGTGGATCCTACGAGCAGTACTTC. It is translated as CASSSSSGSGSYEQYF.

The chain carries TRBV5-4 and TRBJ1-1; a weak D match, TRBD1 (5 bases). Trimming removed 0 bases from V and 0 bases from J, with 15 bases in between. The CDR3 covers 17 residues. CDR1 SGHNT and CDR2 YYREEE come from the germline V gene (reference sequence). The CDR3 coding sequence is TGTGCCAGCAGCTTGGGGCAGGGTGGACCCATGAACACTGAAGCTTTCTTT. Translating it yields CASSLGQGGPMNTEAFF.

The chain employs TRBV9 and TRBJ2-3; tentatively, D is TRBD1 (5 bases). This CDR3 comprises 16 residues. Germline V gene sequence: CDR1 SGDLS, CDR2 YYNGEE. The V end lost 0 bases, the J end lost 3 bases, and 14 bases lay between the germline ends. CDR3 residues: CASSVATGRGTDTQYF. In DNA form, the CDR3 reads TGTGCCAGCAGCGTAGCTACAGGTCGAGGTACAGATACGCAGTATTTT.

This chain's CDR3 is CASSWVLATDTQYF. CDR3 DNA sequence: TGTGCCAGTTCATGGGTCCTAGCCACAGATACGCAGTATTTT. This rearrangement joins TRBV6-5 to TRBJ2-3; possible D gene TRBD2, 5 bases. The CDR3 loop spans 14 amino acids. Between the trimmed V and J ends, which lost 9 bases and 2 bases, there was a span of 15 bases. Germline CDR1 MNHEY, CDR2 SVGAGI.

CDR3 loop: CASSQIAGDTYEQYF. In DNA, the CDR3 is TGCGCCAGCAGCCAGATAGCGGGGGACACCTACGAGCAGTACTTC. V and J are TRBV4-1 and TRBJ2-7, with 9 bases lining up with TRBD2. V trimming: 3 bases; J trimming: 2 bases; junction bases outside the gene matches: 5. The CDR3 is 15 residues long. The germline V gene has CDR1 MGHRA and CDR2 YSYEKL.

The chain recombines TRBV5-4 with TRBJ1-6, with 8 bases that match TRBD1. This CDR3 contains 14 residues. The germline V gene has CDR1 SGHNT and CDR2 YYREEE (reference sequence). The ends lost 5 bases at V and 7 bases at J; junction bases unmatched: 5. The CDR3 DNA is TGTGCCAGCAGAAAGGACAGGGTCAATTCACCCCTCCACTTT. Translating it yields CASRKDRVNSPLHF.

The chain couples TRBV27 to TRBJ1-5, with 9 positions matching TRBD1. The CDR3 is 15 residues long. Germline V gives CDR1 MNHEY, CDR2 SMNVEV (reference sequence). The V and J ends lost 4 bases and 4 bases, in that order; junction bases with no gene match: 5. The CDR3 bases are TGTGCCAGCAGTTCGGGGACAGGGTGGAATCAGCCCCAGCATTTT. This codes for CASSSGTGWNQPQHF.

The chain carries TRBV7-2 and TRBJ2-3; D unclear. V was clipped by 4 bases and J by 2 bases, with 7 bases between them. The germline V gene has CDR1 SGHTA and CDR2 FQGNSA. This CDR3 is built from 13 residues. CDR3 amino acids: CASSSPLTDTQYF. CDR3 in DNA: TGTGCCAGCAGCTCCCCCCTCACAGATACGCAGTATTTT.

The chain couples TRBV11-2 to TRBJ2-7, with 7 bases lining up with TRBD1. Germline V gene data show CDR1 as SGHAT and CDR2 as FQNNGV. Trimming took 4 bases from V and 0 from J; bases not matched to a gene: 12. The CDR3 contains 17 residues. CDR3 coding DNA: TGTGCCAGCAGCTCCTTGGGACAGAAACGTAGCTCCTACGAGCAGTACTTC. It translates to CASSSLGQKRSSYEQYF.

The chain combines TRBV9 with TRBJ2-1; 12 nucleotides line up with TRBD2. The germline V gene encodes CDR1 SGDLS and CDR2 YYNGEE. The CDR3 extends over 16 amino acids. Trimming at V came to 3 bases and at J to 3 bases, leaving 4 bases not matched to a gene. CDR3 protein: CASSASTSGSYNEQFF. The CDR3 DNA reads as TGTGCCAGCAGCGCCTCGACTAGCGGGAGCTACAATGAGCAGTTCTTC.